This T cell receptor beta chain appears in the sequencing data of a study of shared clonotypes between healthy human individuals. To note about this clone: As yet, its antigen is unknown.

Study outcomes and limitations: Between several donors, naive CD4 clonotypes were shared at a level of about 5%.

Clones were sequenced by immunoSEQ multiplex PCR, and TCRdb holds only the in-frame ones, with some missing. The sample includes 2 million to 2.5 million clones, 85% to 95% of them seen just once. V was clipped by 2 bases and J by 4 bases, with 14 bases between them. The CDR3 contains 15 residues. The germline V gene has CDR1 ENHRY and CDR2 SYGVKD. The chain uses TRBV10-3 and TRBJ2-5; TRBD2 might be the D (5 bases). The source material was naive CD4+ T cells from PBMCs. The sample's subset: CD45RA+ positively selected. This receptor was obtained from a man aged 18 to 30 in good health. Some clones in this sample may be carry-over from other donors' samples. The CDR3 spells CAISEGQARGETQYF. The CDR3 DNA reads TGTGCCATCAGTGAGGGCCAGGCCCGGGGAGAGACCCAGTACTTC.